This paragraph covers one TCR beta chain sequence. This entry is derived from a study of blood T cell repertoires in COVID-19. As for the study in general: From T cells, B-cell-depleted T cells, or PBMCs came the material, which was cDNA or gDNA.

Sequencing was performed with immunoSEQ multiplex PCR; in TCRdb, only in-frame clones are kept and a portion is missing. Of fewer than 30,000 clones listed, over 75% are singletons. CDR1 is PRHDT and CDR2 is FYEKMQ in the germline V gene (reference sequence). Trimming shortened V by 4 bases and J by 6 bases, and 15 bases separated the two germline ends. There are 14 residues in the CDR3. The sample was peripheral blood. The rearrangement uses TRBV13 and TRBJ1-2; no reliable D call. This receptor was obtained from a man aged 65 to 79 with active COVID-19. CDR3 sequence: CASSSRPKSDGYTF. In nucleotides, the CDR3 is TGTGCCAGCAGCTCCCGACCAAAGAGCGATGGCTACACCTTC.